This TCR beta chain came from a study of cytomegalovirus exposure and HLA in healthy donors (dated 2017 in TCRdb). The study in broad terms: The 666 repertoires of the first cohort and the roughly 120 validation repertoires were produced on the same platform, according to a later analysis. The study aimed to test whether signatures of past pathogen exposure could be identified by cataloging public T cell receptors. Along with the roughly 700-subject first cohort, a separate validation cohort of some 130 different subjects was used. High-throughput TCR immunosequencing, statistical association of individual TCRs with disease status, and machine learning were combined to predict cytomegalovirus infection status. Overall study outcomes, separate from this receptor: Three of the identified cytomegalovirus-associated TCR beta chains were confirmed in vitro to be specific for cytomegalovirus antigens. The authors suggested that the approach could potentially be extended to other disease states and immunological phenotypes. A later analysis found that TCRs clustered in the first cohort also tended to co-occur in the 95 to 150 validation repertoires, with 94% of cluster scores above 0. All 120 or so repertoires were used to score co-occurrence in the validation cohort in a later analysis, because that analysis had no HLA typing for the cohort. Across donors, most TCR sequences were observed very rarely, whereas some public TCRs were present in many individuals. Cytomegalovirus status was reported to be diagnosed by the classifier with high specificity and sensitivity in both the original and validation cohorts. A total of 164 TCR beta chains were listed by the study as associated with cytomegalovirus.

Receptors were amplified or captured by the immunoSEQ multiplex PCR assay. The authors' analysis ran thus. A statistical classification framework was developed to diagnose cytomegalovirus status using the catalog of TCR beta chain sequences. The table was pulled from immuneACCESS by TCRdb, which kept in-frame rearrangements only. Such tables lose some clones; where checked, under half of the loss comes from unresolved V genes, and the rest has no known cause. Clone size and the V and J calls come from that table; the DNA yielded D and trimming. This sample holds roughly 73,000 clones; around 96% were observed only once. Approximately 3.4% of the sample is held by the ten biggest clonotypes. The CDR1 and CDR2 encoded by the germline V gene are MNHNS and SASEGT. V and J are trimmed by 10 bases and 4 bases, and the gene matches miss 12 bases of the junction. Inclusive of the bounding cysteine and phenylalanine, the CDR3 is 14 residues long. CDR3 DNA only is kept here, 42 bases in frame from base 1.

The donors belonged to the validation cohort of around 120 subjects, which was separate from the roughly 670-subject first cohort. A word on this clone: It lacks a known antigen. Base quality data are lacking; no much larger clone is found one base away.

Material for sequencing was PBMCs. This TCR was recovered from a man between 18 and 35 years old in good health and CMV-seronegative. The chain links TRBV6-1 with TRBJ2-7; 8 nucleotides in the junction match TRBD1. This receptor carries the CDR3 CATNRDRLLYEQYF. The DNA is TGTGCCACGAACCGGGACAGGCTACTTTACGAGCAGTACTTC.